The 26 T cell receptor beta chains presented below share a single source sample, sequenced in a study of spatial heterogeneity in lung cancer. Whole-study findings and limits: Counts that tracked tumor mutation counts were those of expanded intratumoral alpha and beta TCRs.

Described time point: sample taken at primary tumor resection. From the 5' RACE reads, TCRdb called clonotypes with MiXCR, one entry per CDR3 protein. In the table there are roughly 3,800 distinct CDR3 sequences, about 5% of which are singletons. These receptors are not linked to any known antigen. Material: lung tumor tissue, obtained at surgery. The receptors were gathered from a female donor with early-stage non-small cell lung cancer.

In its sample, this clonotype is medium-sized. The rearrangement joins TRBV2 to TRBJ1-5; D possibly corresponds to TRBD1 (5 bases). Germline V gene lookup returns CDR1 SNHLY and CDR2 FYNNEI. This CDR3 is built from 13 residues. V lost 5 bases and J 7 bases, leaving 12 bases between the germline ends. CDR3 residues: CASSLTEGQPQHF. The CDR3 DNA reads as TGTGCCAGCAGTCTGACAGAGGGACAGCCCCAGCATTTT.

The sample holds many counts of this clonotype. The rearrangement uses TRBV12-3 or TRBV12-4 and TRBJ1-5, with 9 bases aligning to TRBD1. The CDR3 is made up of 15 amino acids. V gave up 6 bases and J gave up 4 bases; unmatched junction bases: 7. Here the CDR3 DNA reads TGTGCCAGCAGGATAGCGGGACAGGGTAATCAGCCCCAGCATTTT. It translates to CASRIAGQGNQPQHF.

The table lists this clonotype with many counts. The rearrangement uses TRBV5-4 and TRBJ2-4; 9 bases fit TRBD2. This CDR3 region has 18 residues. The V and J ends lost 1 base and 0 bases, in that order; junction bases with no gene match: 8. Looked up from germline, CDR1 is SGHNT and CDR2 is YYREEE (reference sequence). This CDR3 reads CASSLRSGGSLAKNIQYF. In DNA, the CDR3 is TGTGCCAGCAGCTTGCGTAGCGGGGGATCTCTAGCCAAAAACATTCAGTACTTC.

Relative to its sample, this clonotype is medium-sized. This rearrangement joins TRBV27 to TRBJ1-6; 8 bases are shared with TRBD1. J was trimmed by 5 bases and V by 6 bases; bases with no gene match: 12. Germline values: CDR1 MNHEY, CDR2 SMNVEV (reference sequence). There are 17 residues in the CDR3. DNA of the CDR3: TGTGCCAGCAGCAAACTCGTCGGGACAGGAGATAATTCACCCCTCCACTTT. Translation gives CASSKLVGTGDNSPLHF.

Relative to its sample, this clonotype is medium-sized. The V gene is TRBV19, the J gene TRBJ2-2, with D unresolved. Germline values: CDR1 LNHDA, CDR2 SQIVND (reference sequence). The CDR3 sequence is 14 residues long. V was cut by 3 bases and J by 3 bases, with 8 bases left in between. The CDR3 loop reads CASSIFGDTGELFF. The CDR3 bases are TGTGCCAGTAGTATCTTCGGTGACACCGGGGAGCTGTTTTTT.

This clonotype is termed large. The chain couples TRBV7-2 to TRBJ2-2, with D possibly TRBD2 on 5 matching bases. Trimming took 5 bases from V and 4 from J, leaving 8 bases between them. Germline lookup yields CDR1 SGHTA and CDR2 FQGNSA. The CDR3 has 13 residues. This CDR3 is CASSNSVTGELFF. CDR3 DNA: TGTGCCAGCAGCAATAGCGTCACCGGGGAGCTGTTTTTT.

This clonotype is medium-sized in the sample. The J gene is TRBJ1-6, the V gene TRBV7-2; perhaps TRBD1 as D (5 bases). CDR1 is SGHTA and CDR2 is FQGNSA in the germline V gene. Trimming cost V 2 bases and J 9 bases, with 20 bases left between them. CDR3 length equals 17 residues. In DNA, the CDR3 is TGTGCCAGCAGCTTACAGCCTCTGGGGACGCGTGGTTCACCCCTCCACTTT. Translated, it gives CASSLQPLGTRGSPLHF.

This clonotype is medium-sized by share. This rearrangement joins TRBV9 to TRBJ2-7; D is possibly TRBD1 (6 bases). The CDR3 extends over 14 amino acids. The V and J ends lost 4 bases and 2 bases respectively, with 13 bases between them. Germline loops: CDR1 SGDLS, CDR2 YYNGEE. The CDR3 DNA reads TGTGCCAGCAGCCCAACAGGGATAACCTACGAGCAGTACTTC. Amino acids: CASSPTGITYEQYF. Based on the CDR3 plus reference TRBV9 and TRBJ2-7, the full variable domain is DSGVTQTPKHLITATGQRVTLRCSPRSGDLSVYWYQQSLDQGLQFLIQYYNGEERAKGNILERFSAQQFPDLHSELNLSSLELGDSALYFCASSPTGITYEQYFGPGTRLTVT.

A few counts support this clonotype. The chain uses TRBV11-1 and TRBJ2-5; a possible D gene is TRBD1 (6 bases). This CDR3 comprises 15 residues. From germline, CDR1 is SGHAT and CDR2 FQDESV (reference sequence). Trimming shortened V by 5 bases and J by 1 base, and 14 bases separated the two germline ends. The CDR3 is CASSTRQDSQETQYF. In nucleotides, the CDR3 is TGTGCCAGCAGCACCCGACAGGATAGCCAAGAGACCCAGTACTTC.

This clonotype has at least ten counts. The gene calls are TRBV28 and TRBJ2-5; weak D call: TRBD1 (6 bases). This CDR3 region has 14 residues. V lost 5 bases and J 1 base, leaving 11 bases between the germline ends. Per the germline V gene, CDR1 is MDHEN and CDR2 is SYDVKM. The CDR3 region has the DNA TGTGCCAGCAGTCCTCGGACAGCCCAAGAGACCCAGTACTTC. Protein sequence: CASSPRTAQETQYF.

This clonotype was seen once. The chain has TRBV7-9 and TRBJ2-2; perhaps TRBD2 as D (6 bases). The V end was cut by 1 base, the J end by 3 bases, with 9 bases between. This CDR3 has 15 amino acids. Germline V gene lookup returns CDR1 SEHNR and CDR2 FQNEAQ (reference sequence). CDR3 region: CASSLGGLYTGELFF. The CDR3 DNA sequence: TGTGCCAGCAGCTTAGGGGGACTGTACACCGGGGAGCTGTTTTTT.

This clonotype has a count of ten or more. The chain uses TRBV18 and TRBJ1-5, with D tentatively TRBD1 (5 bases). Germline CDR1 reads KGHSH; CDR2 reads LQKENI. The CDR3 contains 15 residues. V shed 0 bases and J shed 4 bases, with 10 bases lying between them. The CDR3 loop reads CASSPPGRINQPQHF. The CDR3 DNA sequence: TGTGCCAGCTCACCACCGGGGCGGATAAATCAGCCCCAGCATTTT.

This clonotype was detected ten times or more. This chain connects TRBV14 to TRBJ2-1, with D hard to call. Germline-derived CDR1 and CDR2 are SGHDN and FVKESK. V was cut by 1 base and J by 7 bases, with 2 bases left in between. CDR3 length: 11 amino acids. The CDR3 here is CASSQGNEQFF. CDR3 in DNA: TGTGCCAGCAGCCAAGGTAATGAGCAGTTCTTC. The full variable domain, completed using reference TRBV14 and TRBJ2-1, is EAGVTQFPSHSVIEKGQTVTLRCDPISGHDNLYWYRRVMGKEIKFLLHFVKESKQDESGMPNNRFLAERTGGTYSTLKVQPAELEDSGVYFCASSQGNEQFFGPGTRLTVL.

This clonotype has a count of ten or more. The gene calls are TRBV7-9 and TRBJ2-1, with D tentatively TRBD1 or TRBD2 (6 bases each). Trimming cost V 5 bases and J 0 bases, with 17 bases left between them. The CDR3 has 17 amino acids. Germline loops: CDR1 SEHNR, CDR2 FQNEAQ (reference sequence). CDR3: CASSPRGGFSSYNEQFF. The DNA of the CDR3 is TGTGCCAGCAGCCCCCGAGGGGGGTTCAGCTCCTACAATGAGCAGTTCTTC.

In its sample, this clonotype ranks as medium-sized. The CDR3 coding sequence is TGTGCCAGCAGTTCGGGGGTGGGCTCCTATAATTCACCCCTCCACTTT. Translation: CASSSGVGSYNSPLHF. The chain couples TRBV12-3 or TRBV12-4 to TRBJ1-6; D might be TRBD1 (5 bases). This CDR3 comprises 16 residues. The germline V and J ends were trimmed by 4 bases and 0 bases, with 10 bases remaining between them.

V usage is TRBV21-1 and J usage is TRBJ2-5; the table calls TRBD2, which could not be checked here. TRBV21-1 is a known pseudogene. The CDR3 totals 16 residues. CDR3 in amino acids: CASSKVDGTLQETQYF. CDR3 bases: TGTGCCAGCAGCAAAGTTGACGGGACTCTCCAAGAGACCCAGTACTTC.

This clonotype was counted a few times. CDR3 nucleotides: TGTGCCAGCAGTGCTAACGCGGGCTATAGCAATCAGCCCCAGCATTTT. Encoded protein: CASSANAGYSNQPQHF. This rearrangement joins TRBV12-3 or TRBV12-4 to TRBJ1-5; no clear D. V lost 5 bases to trimming and J lost 0 bases, with 14 bases between them. The CDR3 has 16 residues.

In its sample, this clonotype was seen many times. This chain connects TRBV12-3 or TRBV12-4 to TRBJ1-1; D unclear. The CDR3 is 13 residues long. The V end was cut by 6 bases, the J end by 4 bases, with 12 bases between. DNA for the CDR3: TGTGCCAGCAGCCCCCGAGAGGGCACTGAAGCTTTCTTT. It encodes CASSPREGTEAFF.

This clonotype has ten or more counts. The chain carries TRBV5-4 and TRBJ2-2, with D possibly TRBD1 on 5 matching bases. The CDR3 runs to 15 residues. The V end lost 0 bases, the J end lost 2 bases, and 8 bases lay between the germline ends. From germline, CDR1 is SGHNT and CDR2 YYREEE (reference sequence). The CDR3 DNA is TGTGCCAGCAGCTTGGACAGGAAAAACACCGGGGAGCTGTTTTTT. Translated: CASSLDRKNTGELFF.

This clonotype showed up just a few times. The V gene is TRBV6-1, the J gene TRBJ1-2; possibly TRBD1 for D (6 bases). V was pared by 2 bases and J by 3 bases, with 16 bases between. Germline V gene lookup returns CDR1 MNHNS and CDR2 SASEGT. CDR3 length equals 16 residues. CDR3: CASSEFRQTGDYGYTF. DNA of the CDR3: TGTGCCAGCAGTGAATTCCGACAGACAGGCGACTATGGCTACACCTTC.

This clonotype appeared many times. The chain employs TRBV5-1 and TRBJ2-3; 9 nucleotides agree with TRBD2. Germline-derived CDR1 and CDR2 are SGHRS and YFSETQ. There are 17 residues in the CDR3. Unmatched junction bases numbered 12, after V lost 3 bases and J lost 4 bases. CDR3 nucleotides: TGCGCCAGCAGCTCCTCCCGGCGGGGGGGCTTGGCAGATACGCAGTATTTT. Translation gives CASSSSRRGGLADTQYF.

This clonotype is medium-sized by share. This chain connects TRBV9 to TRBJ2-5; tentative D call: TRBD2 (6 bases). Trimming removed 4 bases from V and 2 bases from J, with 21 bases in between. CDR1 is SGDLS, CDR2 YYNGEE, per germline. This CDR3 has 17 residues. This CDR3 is CASSSHVRSGEQETQYF. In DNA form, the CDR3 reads TGTGCCAGCAGCTCTCATGTCCGTTCGGGGGAGCAAGAGACCCAGTACTTC. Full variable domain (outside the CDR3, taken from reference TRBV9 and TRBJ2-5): DSGVTQTPKHLITATGQRVTLRCSPRSGDLSVYWYQQSLDQGLQFLIQYYNGEERAKGNILERFSAQQFPDLHSELNLSSLELGDSALYFCASSSHVRSGEQETQYFGPGTRLLVL.

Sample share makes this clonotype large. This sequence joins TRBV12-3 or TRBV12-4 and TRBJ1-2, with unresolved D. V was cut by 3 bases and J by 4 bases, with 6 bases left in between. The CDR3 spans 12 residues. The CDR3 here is CASSFGGYGYTF. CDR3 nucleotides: TGTGCCAGCAGTTTCGGAGGCTATGGCTACACCTTC.

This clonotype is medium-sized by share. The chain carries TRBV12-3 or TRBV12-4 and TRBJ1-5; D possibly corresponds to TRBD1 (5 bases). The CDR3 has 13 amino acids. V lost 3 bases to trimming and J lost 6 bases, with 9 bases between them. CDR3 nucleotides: TGTGCCAGCAGTTTGGGGGGGTTTCAGCCCCAGCATTTT. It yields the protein CASSLGGFQPQHF.

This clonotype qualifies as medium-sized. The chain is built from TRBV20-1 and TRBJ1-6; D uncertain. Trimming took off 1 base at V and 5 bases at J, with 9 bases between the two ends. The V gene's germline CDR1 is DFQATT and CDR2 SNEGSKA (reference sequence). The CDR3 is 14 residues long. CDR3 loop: CSARAPLDNSPLHF. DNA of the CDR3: TGCAGTGCTAGAGCCCCCCTAGATAATTCACCCCTCCACTTT.

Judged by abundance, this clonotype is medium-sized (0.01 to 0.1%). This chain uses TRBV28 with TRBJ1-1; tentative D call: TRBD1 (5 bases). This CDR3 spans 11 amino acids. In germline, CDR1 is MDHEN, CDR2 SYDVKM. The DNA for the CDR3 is TGTGGCTCCAACGAGGCAGGGGAAGCTTTCTTT. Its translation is CGSNEAGEAFF.